The rows below give T cell receptor beta chains drawn from one sample of a study of Ad26.COV2.S vaccination and SARS-CoV-2 variants. Sequenced by immunoSEQ multiplex PCR; TCRdb stores in-frame clones only, minus some. The table records some 300,000 clones, just over 85% of them present only once. The sequenced sample was peripheral blood, obtained in a trial of Ad26.COV2.S vaccine versus placebo. These receptor sequences come from a person between 18 and 59 years old who received the Ad26.COV2.S COVID-19 vaccine or a placebo. Each CDR3 is given with its conserved first and last residue. The D gene is left open where the match is weak. The size of a clone is reported for some rows only, either as once, few or many, or as a class for expanded clones.

size	D	V	J	DNA	CDR3
.	.	TRBV6-5	TRBJ2-7	TGTGCCAGCAAAACGGCCTCCTACGAGCAGTACTTC	CASKTASYEQYF
.	.	TRBV7-9	TRBJ2-6	TGTGCCAGCAGCTCAGGATCGTGGGCCCGGGCGTCAGGGGCCAACGTCCTGACTTTC	CASSSGSWARASGANVLTF
.	.	TRBV4-1	TRBJ2-2	TGCGCCAGCAGCAAATCCGATACTAGCAGCGCGAACACCGGGGAGCTGTTTTTT	CASSKSDTSSANTGELFF
once	.	TRBV11-2	TRBJ2-7	TGTGCCAGCATCAGGGACTTAAGGACCTACGAGCAGTACTTC	CASIRDLRTYEQYF
.	.	TRBV6-6	TRBJ2-1	TGTGCCACCGTTACAGGGAGCTCCTACAATGAGCAGTTCTTC	CATVTGSSYNEQFF
.	TRBD1	TRBV10-3	TRBJ2-1	TGTGCCATCAGTGAGGGGGGACAGGGGGTCGTAGGGCCGTTCTTC	CAISEGGQGVVGPFF
.	.	TRBV3-1/TRBV3-2	TRBJ2-7	TGTGCCAGCAGCCAAGGGTACAGCTCCTACGAGCAGTACTTC	CASSQGYSSYEQYF
.	TRBD2	TRBV6-4	TRBJ2-1	TGTGCCAGCAGTCCCGGGACTAGCGGGAGTCATGAGCAGTTCTTC	CASSPGTSGSHEQFF
.	.	TRBV6-2/TRBV6-3	TRBJ1-5	TGTGCCAGCAGTATCCAGGGAGGCAATCAGCCCCAGCATTTT	CASSIQGGNQPQHF
.	.	TRBV19	TRBJ2-5	TGTGCCAGTAGTAGGGCAGATCGAAAAGAGACCCAGTACTTC	CASSRADRKETQYF
.	.	TRBV6-1	TRBJ1-5	TGTGCCAGCAGTGAAGCGGCACAGGGCGCCTCCTTCAGTCAGCCCCAGCATTTT	CASSEAAQGASFSQPQHF
.	.	TRBV7-2	TRBJ2-1	TGTGCCAGCAGCTTAATTCGGGGAAATGAGCAGTTCTTC	CASSLIRGNEQFF
.	.	TRBV25-1	TRBJ2-3	TGTGCCAGCAGTGGGGCCTTACCGGTTAGTGGCACAGATACGCAGTATTTT	CASSGALPVSGTDTQYF
.	.	TRBV7-2	TRBJ2-5	TGTGCCAGCAGCTTCTGGTACCAAGAGACCCAGTACTTC	CASSFWYQETQYF
.	TRBD1	TRBV19	TRBJ1-1	TGTGCCAGTAGTATCGGGACAGCGAACACTGAAGCTTTCTTT	CASSIGTANTEAFF
.	.	TRBV19	TRBJ1-2	TGTGCCAGTAGTATAGCCGGGGATAACTATGGCTACACCTTC	CASSIAGDNYGYTF
few	.	TRBV27	TRBJ1-5	TGTGCCAGCAGTCCAGAAGGGTATCCCGGGCCGCGTGGGGGTCAGCCCCAGCATTTT	CASSPEGYPGPRGGQPQHF
.	.	TRBV7-8	TRBJ2-2	TGTGCCAGCAGCTTACACACCGACCCTCGTGGCACCGGGGAGCTGTTTTTT	CASSLHTDPRGTGELFF
.	.	TRBV7-9	TRBJ2-1	TGTGCCAGCAGCCCACACCGAACAGGCTACAATGAGCAGTTCTTC	CASSPHRTGYNEQFF
once	.	TRBV27	TRBJ2-1	TGTGCCAGCAGTCTTACACCCCTCGGGGAGCAGTTCTTC	CASSLTPLGEQFF
once	TRBD1	TRBV6-5	TRBJ1-1	TGTGCCACCTCACCCGGCAGGGGGAAATACACTGAAGCTTTCTTT	CATSPGRGKYTEAFF
.	.	TRBV9	TRBJ1-3	TGTGCCAGCACCCTCGGGGGCCCTGGAAACACCATATATTTT	CASTLGGPGNTIYF
.	TRBD2	TRBV7-9	TRBJ2-3	TGTGCCAGCAGCCGGACTAGCGGGGGGTCTAGCACAGATACGCAGTATTTT	CASSRTSGGSSTDTQYF
once	TRBD1	TRBV7-3	TRBJ2-7	TGTGCCAGCAGCACGGGACAGGGCTACGAGCAGTACTTC	CASSTGQGYEQYF
once	TRBD2	TRBV5-1	TRBJ2-1	TGCGCCAGCAGCCCCTTAGCGGGGGCACGCAATGAGCAGTTCTTC	CASSPLAGARNEQFF
.	TRBD1	TRBV7-9	TRBJ2-1	TGTGCCAGCGCAAAACCCCGGGACAGGGCTAGCTCCTACAATGAGCAGTTCTTC	CASAKPRDRASSYNEQFF
.	.	TRBV5-4	TRBJ1-4	TGTGCCAGCAGTTGGACTGGGGAGGCTGAAAAACTGTTTTTT	CASSWTGEAEKLFF
once	.	TRBV29-1	TRBJ1-2	TGCAGCGTTGTGTCCCCCCTTAACTATGGCTACACCTTC	CSVVSPLNYGYTF
.	.	TRBV5-8	TRBJ2-6	TGTGCCAGCAGCACCTCTGGGGCCAACGTCCTGACTTTC	CASSTSGANVLTF
.	.	TRBV6-6	TRBJ1-5	TGTGCTCACAGCGCAAGGGAGGAGAGCAATCAGCCCCAGCATTTT	CAHSAREESNQPQHF
.	.	TRBV7-2	TRBJ1-3	TGTGCCAGCACCCTCGACCCCACCTCTGGAAACACCATATATTTT	CASTLDPTSGNTIYF
.	.	TRBV2	TRBJ2-2	TGTGCCAGCAGTGGTCCCGGGGCCGGGGAGCTGTTTTTT	CASSGPGAGELFF
.	.	TRBV5-1	TRBJ2-1	TGCGCCAGCAGCTTAGCAGACAATGAGCAGTTCTTC	CASSLADNEQFF
.	.	TRBV7-2	TRBJ2-7	TGTGCCAGCAGCTTAGTGAACTCCTACGAGCAGTACTTC	CASSLVNSYEQYF
.	.	TRBV2	TRBJ2-2	TGTGCCAGCAGTGGGACCCGAGCCAACACCGGGGAGCTGTTTTTT	CASSGTRANTGELFF
.	.	TRBV7-2	TRBJ1-2	TGTGCCAGCAGCTTAGGGCACAACCCTATTCGTGGCTACACCTTC	CASSLGHNPIRGYTF
.	TRBD2	TRBV13	TRBJ2-2	TGTGCCAGCAGCCCTGGGACTAGCTGGACCGGGGAGCTGTTTTTT	CASSPGTSWTGELFF
.	TRBD2	TRBV5-1	TRBJ2-2	TGCGCCAGCAGCACCCCGGGACTAGCGGGAACCGGGGAGCTGTTTTTT	CASSTPGLAGTGELFF
few	TRBD1	TRBV5-1	TRBJ2-7	TGCGCCAGCAGCTTGGCAGGGGGCTCCTACGAGCAGTACTTC	CASSLAGGSYEQYF
once	TRBD2	TRBV5-4	TRBJ2-3	TGTGCCAGCAGCTTAGGCGGGGGTGGATCAGATACGCAGTATTTT	CASSLGGGGSDTQYF
.	TRBD2	TRBV24-1	TRBJ2-1	TGTGCCACCAGTGATCCAAATAGCGGGGCGTACAATGAGCAGTTCTTC	CATSDPNSGAYNEQFF
.	TRBD1	TRBV5-1	TRBJ2-7	TGCGCCAGCAGCCTAGGTGCCTGGGACAGGCGAAAGGATCACGAGCAGTACTTC	CASSLGAWDRRKDHEQYF
.	.	TRBV10-3	TRBJ1-4	TGTGCCACCGGCGAGGGTACAGGTCTGGGGTTCGAACTGTTTTTT	CATGEGTGLGFELFF
few	.	TRBV6-2/TRBV6-3	TRBJ2-2	TGTGCCAGCAGTTACGGGCAGGTATACACCGGGGAGCTGTTTTTT	CASSYGQVYTGELFF
.	.	TRBV20-1	TRBJ1-1	TGCAGTGCTAGATACAACACTGAAGCTTTCTTT	CSARYNTEAFF
.	.	TRBV6-6	TRBJ1-2	TGTGCCAGCACGGGAGGGGACTATGGCTACACCTTC	CASTGGDYGYTF
once	.	TRBV25-1	TRBJ1-2	TGTGCCAGCAGTGAATACAGGGACTATGGCTACACCTTC	CASSEYRDYGYTF
.	.	TRBV3-1/TRBV3-2	TRBJ1-5	TGTGCCAGCAGCCAAGAGTCAGGGGATACTAGCAATCAGCCCCAGCATTTT	CASSQESGDTSNQPQHF
once	.	TRBV5-4	TRBJ1-1	TGTGCCAGCAGCTTGGCCGAGAAGGGGGGTGCGAACACTGAAGCTTTCTTT	CASSLAEKGGANTEAFF
.	.	TRBV5-1	TRBJ1-4	TGCGCCAGCAGCCCGTCGACTACTAATGAAAAACTGTTTTTT	CASSPSTTNEKLFF
.	.	TRBV19	TRBJ2-5	TGTGCCAGTAGTATCACGGCGTTACAAGAGACCCAGTACTTC	CASSITALQETQYF
.	.	TRBV6-4	TRBJ2-7	TGTGCCAGCAGCCTCAGATTTGGCGACAGCTCCTACGAGCAGTACTTC	CASSLRFGDSSYEQYF
.	.	TRBV27	TRBJ1-6	TGTGCCAGCACCTCCCCGAACTCCTATAATTCACCCCTCCACTTT	CASTSPNSYNSPLHF
few	TRBD1	TRBV7-9	TRBJ2-7	TGTGCCAGCAGCTCGGGACAGGGGGCTTTCGACGAGCAGTACTTC	CASSSGQGAFDEQYF